Presented here are 15 T cell receptor beta chains from one specimen sequenced in a study of cytomegalovirus exposure and HLA in healthy donors. The PCR was carried out with 60 Vbeta primers and 13 Jbeta primers. The data were produced by immunoSEQ multiplex PCR, yet TCRdb's version contains in-frame clones alone and is incomplete. The sample records 150,000 or so clones, around 77% being singletons. The sample comprised PBMCs. These receptors were collected from a man aged 40-49 years in good health and CMV-seronegative.

This sequence joins TRBV19 and TRBJ2-1; D gene ambiguous. The germline V and J ends were trimmed by 1 base and 0 bases, with 4 bases remaining between them. The germline CDR1 and CDR2 sequences are LNHDA and SQIVND (reference sequence). This CDR3 spans 14 amino acids. The CDR3 reads CASSIAVSYNEQFF. The CDR3, as DNA: TGTGCCAGTAGTATAGCGGTCTCCTACAATGAGCAGTTCTTC.

V and J are TRBV6-5 and TRBJ2-1; possible D gene TRBD1, 5 bases. The length of the CDR3 is 14 residues. Germline V gene data show CDR1 as MNHEY and CDR2 as SVGAGI. Trimming removed 0 bases from V and 10 bases from J, with 13 bases in between. The CDR3 DNA sequence: TGTGCCAGCAGTTACTCTAGGACATTTGGCGAGCAGTTCTTC. This gives the protein CASSYSRTFGEQFF.

This chain links TRBV9 with TRBJ2-3; 9 nucleotides line up with TRBD2. Germline trimming cut 7 bases from V and 4 bases from J; bases unmatched to any gene: 19. Germline CDR1 SGDLS, CDR2 YYNGEE. The CDR3 contains 18 residues. The CDR3 nucleotides read TGTGCCAGCGCCGCGGGTTCGATGGCGGGAGGGGTAGCAGATACGCAGTATTTT. Translated, it gives CASAAGSMAGGVADTQYF.

This clone turned up a few times. This sequence joins TRBV30 and TRBJ2-6; D unresolved. Trimming took off 3 bases at V and 2 bases at J, with 8 bases between the two ends. The CDR3 covers 14 residues. Germline CDR1 is GTSNPN and CDR2 is SVGIG (reference sequence). The CDR3, as DNA: TGTGCCTGGAGACCCAGGACTGGGGCCAACGTCCTGACTTTC. This gives the protein CAWRPRTGANVLTF.

This chain connects TRBV28 to TRBJ1-5; 9 bases map to TRBD1. CDR3 size: 16 residues. The V gene end was trimmed by 6 bases and the J gene end by 1 base; junction bases not matched to a gene: 7. Germline assignment: CDR1 MDHEN and CDR2 SYDVKM. CDR3 nucleotide sequence: TGTGCCAGCAGCCTTGCCGGGACAGGGAGCAATCAGCCCCAGCATTTT. This sequence encodes CASSLAGTGSNQPQHF.

This clone was seen a handful of times. This chain uses TRBV7-9 with TRBJ2-5; a weak D match, TRBD1 (7 bases). The CDR3 contains 15 residues. Germline lookup yields CDR1 SEHNR and CDR2 FQNEAQ (reference sequence). V was cut by 5 bases and J by 7 bases, with 20 bases left in between. Here the CDR3 reads CASSQATGEAGTQYF. DNA of the CDR3: TGTGCCAGCAGCCAAGCCACAGGGGAGGCCGGGACCCAGTACTTC.

The V and J genes are TRBV5-1 and TRBJ1-1, with D possibly being TRBD1 (6 bases). This CDR3 region has 16 residues. V shed 0 bases and J shed 1 base, with 13 bases lying between them. Per germline, CDR1 SGHRS and CDR2 YFSETQ. The CDR3 DNA follows: TGCGCCAGCAGCTTGGCCAGGGGTGTTCCGAACACTGAAGCTTTCTTT. Translated, it gives CASSLARGVPNTEAFF.

The chain couples TRBV12-2 to TRBJ2-7; the listed D gene, TRBD1, was not tested against the DNA. TRBV12-2 is a listed pseudogene. The CDR3 has 20 amino acids. The CDR3 here is CASRLGVDREVGPIPYEQYF. CDR3 nucleotides: TGTGCAAGTCGCTTAGGGGTAGACAGGGAAGTGGGGCCTATACCCTACGAGCAGTACTTC.

The rearrangement joins TRBV5-1 to TRBJ2-7, with D unclear. The germline gives CDR1 SGHRS, CDR2 YFSETQ. Trimming removed 0 bases at V and 0 bases at J, with 10 bases between. The CDR3 length is 15 residues. CDR3 DNA sequence: TGCGCCAGCAGCTTGGGGCCTAGGTCCTCCTACGAGCAGTACTTC. This translates into CASSLGPRSSYEQYF.

The chain employs TRBV11-3 and TRBJ2-1; D is ambiguous. The V end was cut by 1 base, the J end by 7 bases, with 8 bases between. Germline CDR1 is SGHNT and CDR2 is YENEEA. The CDR3 sequence is 13 residues long. The CDR3 sequence is CASSLVERNEQFF. In DNA form, the CDR3 reads TGTGCCAGCAGCTTAGTGGAGCGTAATGAGCAGTTCTTC.

The chain joins TRBV2 to TRBJ1-2; 8 bases are a match to TRBD1. The CDR3 has 15 residues. CDR1 is SNHLY and CDR2 is FYNNEI in the germline V gene. Trimming took 0 bases from V and 6 from J; bases not matched to a gene: 6. CDR3 nucleotides: TGTGCCAGCAGTGAAGCGCTTAGCAGGGGGCATGGCTACACCTTC. As protein: CASSEALSRGHGYTF.

This clone appeared once. The chain is built from TRBV5-4 and TRBJ1-2; 8 nucleotides align to TRBD1. Trimming at V came to 4 bases and at J to 2 bases, leaving 7 bases not matched to a gene. From germline, CDR1 is SGHNT and CDR2 YYREEE (reference sequence). The CDR3 spans 15 residues. CDR3 sequence (DNA): TGTGCCAGCAGCCTCGGACAGGGAGCGAACTATGGCTACACCTTC. Translating gives CASSLGQGANYGYTF.

This clone was observed a handful of times. The chain carries TRBV11-2 and TRBJ2-1; 7 nucleotides line up with TRBD2. The junction had 0 bases not matched to a gene; V was cut back by 1 base and J by 6 bases. Germline CDR1 and CDR2: SGHAT and FQNNGV. CDR3 length: 13 amino acids. The chain's CDR3 is CASSLASGNEQFF. CDR3 coding DNA: TGTGCCAGCAGCTTAGCTAGCGGCAATGAGCAGTTCTTC.

The gene calls are TRBV2 and TRBJ1-2; no firm D call. The CDR3 extends over 16 amino acids. Germline V gene data show CDR1 as SNHLY and CDR2 as FYNNEI. V was clipped by 4 bases and J by 0 bases, with 15 bases between them. For the CDR3, the DNA is TGTGCCAGCAGTGTTGTAGGACGGGATTCTAACTATGGCTACACCTTC. Encoded protein: CASSVVGRDSNYGYTF.

J is TRBJ1-1 and V is TRBV11-3, with D unclear. Germline V gene data show CDR1 as SGHNT and CDR2 as YENEEA. V was clipped by 6 bases and J by 1 base, with 9 bases between them. The CDR3 covers 13 residues. CDR3 DNA: TGTGCCAGCAGTCTGACACAGAACACTGAAGCTTTCTTT. This encodes CASSLTQNTEAFF.